This TCR beta chain was sequenced for a study of T cell responses to AZD1222 COVID-19 vaccine. Trimming removed 2 bases at V and 7 bases at J, with 3 bases between. The CDR3 totals 12 residues. Germline V lookup: CDR1 LGHDT, CDR2 YNNKEL (reference sequence). Findings and caveats of the study: Compared with day 0, the breadth and depth of the Spike-specific TCR repertoire rose significantly after two doses of AZD1222.

TCRdb's copy holds only in-frame clones and misses some; the assay was immunoSEQ multiplex PCR. This sample has some 90,000 clones, with approximately 90% found just once. This clone was counted only a few times. Its specificity is unknown. Other DNA sequences in the sample encode the same CDR3. The receptor comes from an adult in good health. The specimen comprised peripheral blood, sampled on day 0 of AZD1222 vaccination. The chain links TRBV3-1 (or the pseudogene TRBV3-2) to TRBJ1-6; D call uncertain. CDR3 amino acids: CASSQTNSPLHF. The CDR3 bases are TGTGCCAGCAGCCAAACGAATTCACCCCTCCACTTT.